The following is a T cell receptor (beta chain) sequence with its context. Its antigen remains unknown. The data are from a study of T cell responses to AZD1222 COVID-19 vaccine. General study findings and limits: There were repertoire samples only from the period after the peak T cell response. At baseline, seropositivity was found in only six or seven AZD1222 recipients. Across the whole spike, CD4 TCRs peaked at regions 160-218 and 743-854.

TCRdb keeps only in-frame clones here, not all; method: immunoSEQ multiplex PCR. The sample carries some 110,000 clones, approximately 90% recorded once. CDR3 length: 14 amino acids. CDR1 is SQVTM, CDR2 ANQGSEA, per germline. Trimming stripped 7 bases from V and 0 bases from J, with 14 bases between. This chain joins TRBV29-1 and TRBJ2-3; unclear D gene. The source was peripheral blood, collected 28 days after the second AZD1222 dose. The receptor was derived from an adult who received the AZD1222 COVID-19 vaccine. This chain's CDR3 is CSAQKETSTDTQYF. The CDR3 region has the DNA TGCAGCGCCCAGAAAGAGACAAGCACAGATACGCAGTATTTT.